A selection of T cell receptor beta chains follows, all from one sample in a study of blood T cell repertoires in COVID-19. Repertoires were generated with immunoSEQ multiplex PCR, while TCRdb's copy carries only in-frame clones and drops some. In the table there are over 150,000 clones, roughly nine tenths of which are singletons. Sequenced material: peripheral blood. The receptors come from a man aged 45-60 years with acute or convalescent COVID-19. The CDR3 runs from the conserved cysteine through the conserved F or W. A D gene is named only where the DNA matches it firmly.

d_gene: NA; v_gene: TRBV5-4; CDR3aa: CASSLNQGYNEKLFF
d_gene: NA; v_gene: TRBV21-1; CDR3aa: CASSKVRSSEAFF
d_gene: NA; v_gene: TRBV9; CDR3aa: CASSVAGGAGRNTEAFF
d_gene: TRBD1; v_gene: TRBV28; CDR3aa: CASRPGTDQETQYF
d_gene: NA; v_gene: TRBV7-2; CDR3aa: CASSLGAGLGETQYF
d_gene: NA; v_gene: TRBV30; CDR3aa: CAWSVRATSYNEQFF
d_gene: TRBD1; v_gene: TRBV27; CDR3aa: CASRKTGELLKLFF
d_gene: TRBD1; v_gene: TRBV19; CDR3aa: CASSIGDRGQTQYF
d_gene: TRBD1; v_gene: TRBV27; CDR3aa: CASSWAADRDYEQYF
d_gene: TRBD1; v_gene: TRBV6-5; CDR3aa: CATNSRDRNTGELFF
d_gene: TRBD1; v_gene: TRBV25-1; CDR3aa: CASSETGGQDTQYF
d_gene: NA; v_gene: TRBV27; CDR3aa: CASSLSRQGGPDTQYF
d_gene: TRBD1; v_gene: TRBV4-1; CDR3aa: CASNGGQANTEAFF
d_gene: TRBD1; v_gene: TRBV7-8; CDR3aa: CASSPLQGALNEQYF
d_gene: NA; v_gene: TRBV27; CDR3aa: CASSPRPEMETQYF
d_gene: NA; v_gene: TRBV9; CDR3aa: CASSGRGLSYNEQFF
d_gene: NA; v_gene: TRBV5-1; CDR3aa: CASSLSGGELFF
d_gene: NA; v_gene: TRBV6-1; CDR3aa: CASCRRDKNTEAFF
d_gene: NA; v_gene: TRBV28; CDR3aa: CASSTLRVTGELFF
d_gene: TRBD2; v_gene: TRBV7-2; CDR3aa: CASSLAAGGRGTDTQYF
d_gene: TRBD2; v_gene: TRBV15; CDR3aa: CATSSGGSTDTQYF
d_gene: NA; v_gene: TRBV7-9; CDR3aa: CASSLVSTRELFF
d_gene: NA; v_gene: TRBV7-9; CDR3aa: CASSLGLSGQPQHF
d_gene: NA; v_gene: TRBV7-3; CDR3aa: CASGTGDTEAFF
d_gene: NA; v_gene: TRBV7-9; CDR3aa: CASSLSGTEAFF
d_gene: TRBD1; v_gene: TRBV28; CDR3aa: CASRGTGTPLYSNQPQHF
d_gene: NA; v_gene: TRBV27; CDR3aa: CASSWLAGTGELFF
d_gene: TRBD1; v_gene: TRBV15; CDR3aa: CATSRDPWTGVGAKNIQYF
d_gene: TRBD1; v_gene: TRBV2; CDR3aa: CASSERGGVVYGYTF
d_gene: NA; v_gene: TRBV5-8; CDR3aa: CASSLSSGYNEQFF
d_gene: NA; v_gene: TRBV24-1; CDR3aa: CATSDLLNNEQFF
d_gene: TRBD1; v_gene: TRBV28; CDR3aa: CASSLGGQGTSNGQFF
d_gene: TRBD1; v_gene: TRBV7-2; CDR3aa: CASSLGTGGYYGYTF
d_gene: NA; v_gene: TRBV19; CDR3aa: CASRQGQMLFF
d_gene: NA; v_gene: TRBV28; CDR3aa: CASSPGGIGNQPQHF
d_gene: NA; v_gene: TRBV5-5; CDR3aa: CASSHNPPGTYNSPLHF
d_gene: TRBD2; v_gene: TRBV6-4; CDR3aa: CASSDRTSGRNEQFF
d_gene: NA; v_gene: TRBV4-2; CDR3aa: CASSQDRIRYNEQFF
d_gene: NA; v_gene: TRBV9; CDR3aa: CASSKDDRRNTEAFF
d_gene: TRBD2; v_gene: TRBV29-1; CDR3aa: CSALSSGTMGGELFF
d_gene: TRBD2; v_gene: TRBV7-3; CDR3aa: CASSPTGGRATGELFF
d_gene: NA; v_gene: TRBV19; CDR3aa: CATLRVNTGELFF
d_gene: NA; v_gene: TRBV7-2; CDR3aa: CASSATWVGNEQFF
d_gene: NA; v_gene: TRBV3-1/TRBV3-2; CDR3aa: CASSQRGLANTGELFF
d_gene: NA; v_gene: TRBV27; CDR3aa: CASSRTGRDSPLHF
d_gene: NA; v_gene: TRBV2; CDR3aa: CASSYVTVNYGYTF